Sequencing of this T cell receptor beta chain was carried out in a study of human T cells and chemical hapten exposure. The time point: patch test 1, 2 weeks after DPC sensitization. Treatment noted: therapeutic diphenylcyclopropenone sensitization with weekly scalp DPC. The length of the CDR3 is 15 residues. Germline CDR1 MNHEY, CDR2 SMNVEV (reference sequence). With 6 bases clipped from V and 4 bases from J, the junction kept 7 bases outside the gene matches. The library tagged each cDNA molecule with unique molecular identifiers. TCRdb re-analysed the RACE reads in MiXCR, keeping a single row per CDR3 protein. The sample lists roughly 120,000 distinct CDR3 sequences, roughly an eighth occurring once.

The specimen was whole blood, collected in connection with sensitization to the hapten diphenylcyclopropenone (DPC). This chain connects TRBV27 to TRBJ1-2; 11 positions match TRBD1. This TCR was sampled from a young man with alopecia areata. Some clones in this sample may be carry-over from other donors' samples. The CDR3 sequence is CASSRRTGGSYGYTF. The CDR3 DNA sequence: TGTGCCAGCAGCCGTCGGACAGGGGGCTCCTATGGCTACACCTTC.